A single sample is the source of the 28 T cell receptor beta chains below, sequenced in a study of immune heterogeneity within non-small cell lung tumors. Per sample, roughly 570 ng of bulk tumor genomic DNA was the template used. In surgery, several biopsies were collected from each primary tumor at widely spaced sites. Patients had untreated, newly diagnosed non-small cell lung cancer and underwent curative surgery. It was with 32 V and 13 J primers that multiplex PCR amplified TCR beta CDR3. TCRdb reanalysed the multiplex PCR reads using MiXCR and keeps one entry per CDR3 protein. The sample includes some 31,000 distinct CDR3 sequences, 28% of them seen just once. Sequencing was done on a sample of lung tumor tissue. These receptors were obtained from a man between 40 and 49 years old with non-small cell lung cancer.

This clonotype has at least ten counts. The chain joins TRBV29-1 to TRBJ2-7; D is uncertain. The CDR3 contains 10 residues. Trimming removed 7 bases from V and 6 bases from J, with 10 bases in between. The germline gives CDR1 SQVTM, CDR2 ANQGSEA. The chain's CDR3 is CSAVDGEQYF. In nucleotides, the CDR3 is TGCAGCGCCGTCGACGGCGAGCAGTACTTC.

The rearrangement uses TRBV2 and TRBJ2-3, with TRBD2 identical over 10 bases. J was trimmed by 6 bases and V by 7 bases; bases with no gene match: 10. Per the germline V gene, CDR1 is SNHLY and CDR2 is FYNNEI. The CDR3 runs to 15 residues. The CDR3 spells CASTPLAGAPDTQYF. CDR3 DNA: TGTGCCAGCACCCCCCTAGCGGGAGCCCCCGATACGCAGTATTTT. The whole variable domain, remainder taken from reference TRBV2 and TRBJ2-3, is EPEVTQTPSHQVTQMGQEVILRCVPISNHLYFYWYRQILGQKVEFLVSFYNNEISEKSEIFDDQFSVERPDGSNFTLKIRSTKLEDSAMYFCASTPLAGAPDTQYFGPGTRLTVL.

This clonotype turned up a few times. The V call is TRBV15, the J call TRBJ2-6, with D uncertain. V gave up 6 bases and J gave up 3 bases, with 12 bases separating them. The germline gives CDR1 LNHNV, CDR2 YYDKDF (reference sequence). This CDR3 is 15 amino acids long. In DNA, the CDR3 is TGTGCCACCAGACTTGATGGCATTGGGGCCAACGTCCTGACTTTC. Its translation is CATRLDGIGANVLTF.

This clonotype was seen a handful of times. A much larger clone differs from this one at a single base, so this may be a read error. This chain uses TRBV20-1 with TRBJ2-7, with D possibly TRBD1 on 6 matching bases. Looked up from germline, CDR1 is DFQATT and CDR2 is SNEGSKA (reference sequence). This CDR3 contains 15 residues. The CDR3 reads CSASSSRGTHYAQYF. As DNA, the CDR3 is TGCAGTGCTAGTAGTAGCAGGGGTACTCACTACGCGCAGTACTTC.

This clonotype was counted many times. The chain joins TRBV7-2 to TRBJ2-2; the D gene is possibly TRBD1 (6 bases). The ends were cut back, 6 bases at V and 4 bases at J, with 15 bases in the middle. This CDR3 has 15 amino acids. Germline CDR1 reads SGHTA; CDR2 reads FQGNSA. CDR3 amino acids: CASSSPGQPTGELFF. Here the CDR3 DNA reads TGTGCCAGCAGTTCCCCGGGACAACCCACCGGGGAGCTGTTTTTT.

Ten or more counts support this clonotype. The chain couples TRBV6-2 or TRBV6-3 to TRBJ1-2; a possible D gene is TRBD1 (5 bases). This CDR3 comprises 18 residues. Germline V gene sequence: CDR1 MNHEY, CDR2 SVGEGT. V lost 4 bases, J lost 2 bases, and 23 bases lay in between. The CDR3 sequence is CASSSPRQTSPENYGYTF. CDR3 bases: TGTGCCAGCAGTTCTCCCCGACAGACCTCCCCGGAAAACTATGGCTACACCTTC.

With respect to this clonotype: A much larger clone lies one base from this, so it may be a read error. The chain combines TRBV9 with TRBJ2-2; 7 nucleotides match TRBD2. The germline CDR1 and CDR2 sequences are SGDLS and YYNGEE. J gave up 4 bases and V 7 bases, and 10 bases lay outside the gene matches. This CDR3 spans 15 amino acids. The CDR3 bases are TGTGCCAGCGGGAGCGGGATGATTGTCACCGGGGAGCTGTTTTTT. Encoded protein: CASGSGMIVTGELFF.

The chain links TRBV18 to TRBJ2-7; 10 nucleotides line up with TRBD2. The CDR3 covers 14 residues. CDR1 is KGHSH and CDR2 is LQKENI in the germline V gene. The V and J ends lost 4 bases and 6 bases, in that order; junction bases with no gene match: 6. DNA for the CDR3: TGTGCCAGCTCACTAGCGGGAGGAGGGCGCGAGCAGTACTTC. Protein product: CASSLAGGGREQYF.

A word on this clonotype: A read error may be the cause here, since a much bigger clone is one base away. The V and J genes are TRBV11-2 and TRBJ1-5; D gene uncertain. From germline, CDR1 is SGHAT and CDR2 FQNNGV. V gave up 1 base and J gave up 6 bases, with 7 bases separating them. The CDR3 is made up of 13 amino acids. The DNA for the CDR3 is TGTGCCAGCAGCTTAGTCAAGGGTCAGCCCCAGCATTTT. Translation: CASSLVKGQPQHF.

This clonotype was picked up many times. The gene calls are TRBV30 and TRBJ2-7; D perhaps matches TRBD1 (5 bases). Germline V gene lookup returns CDR1 GTSNPN and CDR2 SVGIG (reference sequence). The CDR3 is 12 residues long. V dropped 3 bases and J dropped 6 bases, with 12 bases sitting between them. CDR3 in amino acids: CAWRAQGFEQYF. CDR3 in DNA: TGTGCCTGGAGGGCCCAGGGTTTCGAGCAGTACTTC.

A note on this clonotype: This clone may be a read error of a much larger clone one base away. This CDR3 is CASILGFLRGRQGEQYF. The CDR3 DNA reads TGTGCCAGCATCTTAGGGTTTCTGCGGGGGCGCCAGGGCGAGCAGTACTTC. V is TRBV11-3 and J is TRBJ2-7; D is perhaps TRBD2 (7 bases). CDR3 length: 17 amino acids. The germline V gene encodes CDR1 SGHNT and CDR2 YENEEA.

With respect to this clonotype: A read error is possible here, since a much larger clone lies one base away. The J gene is TRBJ2-7, the V gene TRBV20-1; 9 nucleotides agree with TRBD2. The CDR3 runs to 16 residues. The germline gives CDR1 DFQATT, CDR2 SNEGSKA (reference sequence). CDR3 sequence reads: CSVRDPSGTPFGEQYF. In DNA, the CDR3 is TGCAGTGTTAGAGACCCTAGCGGGACCCCCTTTGGCGAGCAGTACTTC.

Regarding this clonotype: A clone one base away is much larger, so this may be a read error. The chain couples TRBV12-3 or TRBV12-4 to TRBJ1-4; weak D call: TRBD1 (6 bases). Trimming stripped 7 bases from V and 7 bases from J, with 10 bases between. CDR3 length: 12 amino acids. CDR3 in amino acids: CASIPTGEKLFF. CDR3 bases: TGTGCCAGCATCCCGACAGGTGAAAAACTGTTTTTT.

This clonotype was seen more than once but under ten times. The chain carries TRBV29-1 and TRBJ1-1; TRBD1 matches 7 bases. V lost 5 bases, J lost 5 bases, and 8 bases stayed unmatched. The CDR3 sequence is 13 residues long. Germline CDR1 SQVTM, CDR2 ANQGSEA. The CDR3 nucleotides are TGCAGCGTTTCCCCCAGGGGGGGGACTGAAGCTTTCTTT. Amino acids: CSVSPRGGTEAFF.

This sequence joins TRBV4-3 and TRBJ1-1, with TRBD1 as a possible D gene (5 bases). Between the trimmed V and J ends, which lost 5 bases and 1 base, there was a span of 11 bases. Germline CDR1 and CDR2: LGHNA and YSLEER. This CDR3 contains 14 residues. The CDR3 nucleotides read TGCGCCAGCAGCATACGACAGACGAACACTGAAGCTTTCTTT. This translates into CASSIRQTNTEAFF.

This chain connects TRBV5-6 to TRBJ2-2; possibly TRBD2 for D (5 bases). This CDR3 is built from 16 residues. V lost 7 bases and J lost 4, with 20 bases in between. Looked up from germline, CDR1 is SGHDT and CDR2 is YYEEEE. The CDR3 DNA follows: TGTGCCAGCTGCCCGAGCCGGGGATGGAGCACCGGGGAGCTGTTTTTT. Its protein product is CASCPSRGWSTGELFF.

This clonotype has just a few counts. The gene calls are TRBV6-1 and TRBJ2-2; a possible D gene is TRBD2 (6 bases). The CDR3 runs 15 residues. V was trimmed by 6 bases and J by 6 bases, leaving 17 bases between them. The germline gives CDR1 MNHNS, CDR2 SASEGT. The CDR3 here is CASREGSNIAGELFF. Here the CDR3 DNA reads TGTGCCAGCAGGGAGGGTTCTAATATCGCCGGGGAGCTGTTTTTT.

This chain connects TRBV6-1 to TRBJ1-4, with D unclear. V lost 2 bases, J lost 5 bases, and 6 bases lay in between. The CDR3 has 13 amino acids. CDR1 is MNHNS and CDR2 is SASEGT in the germline V gene. Written as DNA, the CDR3 is TGTGCCAGCAGTGAATCGGGGAATGAAAAACTGTTTTTT. Residues: CASSESGNEKLFF.

In this sample, this clonotype turned up many times. This chain links TRBV6-1 with TRBJ1-6; 8 nucleotides align to TRBD1. Germline V gene lookup returns CDR1 MNHNS and CDR2 SASEGT. Trimming removed 8 bases from V and 7 bases from J; junction bases left unmatched: 7. This CDR3 has 14 residues. The CDR3 bases are TGTGCCAGCGCCCGGGACAGGAAAAATTCACCCCTCCACTTT. Translation gives CASARDRKNSPLHF.

A note on this clonotype: A much larger clone sits a single nucleotide away, making a read error possible. This chain connects TRBV19 to TRBJ2-1, with 8 bases aligning to TRBD1. CDR3 size: 16 residues. CDR1 LNHDA and CDR2 SQIVND come from the germline V gene (reference sequence). The chain's CDR3 is CASSPTGGTLYNEHFF. CDR3 sequence (DNA): TGTGCCAGTAGCCCAACAGGGGGGACTCTCTACAATGAGCATTTCTTC.

This clonotype showed up just a few times. Being one base from a much bigger clone, this may be a read error. This sequence joins TRBV20-1 and TRBJ2-3; D is ambiguous. The J call is uncertain, as TRBJ1-5 better fits the DNA end. This CDR3 has 10 amino acids. Germline values: CDR1 DFQATT, CDR2 SNEGSKA (reference sequence). In nucleotides, the CDR3 is TGCAGTGCCCAGCCAGATACGCAGCATTTT. Residues: CSAQPDTQHF.

The V and J genes are TRBV11-3 and TRBJ2-2; D ambiguous. Trimming cost V 0 bases and J 2 bases, with 7 bases left between them. The CDR3 contains 15 residues. The germline V gene has CDR1 SGHNT and CDR2 YENEEA. CDR3 coding DNA: TGTGCCAGCAGCTTAGACAGCGTCAACACCGGGGAGCTGTTTTTT. Translation gives CASSLDSVNTGELFF.

At least ten counts were recorded for this clonotype. The chain combines TRBV5-5 with TRBJ2-7; D unclear. Trimming removed 0 bases from V and 0 bases from J, with 7 bases in between. The CDR3 covers 14 residues. The germline V gene encodes CDR1 SGHKS and CDR2 YYEKEE (reference sequence). The CDR3 is CASSLDPNSYEQYF. The CDR3 DNA sequence: TGTGCCAGCAGCTTGGATCCGAACTCCTACGAGCAGTACTTC.

Regarding this clonotype: A much larger clone differs by one base, so this may be a read error. V is TRBV19 and J is TRBJ2-5, with TRBD1 matching over 7 bases. Germline CDR1 and CDR2: LNHDA and SQIVND (reference sequence). The V segment lost 6 bases and the J segment 6 bases; nucleotides outside the gene matches: 10. The CDR3 has 14 amino acids. The CDR3 reads CASRADRAPKTQYF. The CDR3 DNA is TGTGCCAGTAGGGCTGACAGGGCTCCTAAGACCCAGTACTTC.

With regard to this clonotype: A read error is possible here, since a much larger clone lies one base away. J is TRBJ2-3 and V is TRBV20-1; no definite D call. This CDR3 spans 13 amino acids. In germline, CDR1 is DFQATT, CDR2 SNEGSKA (reference sequence). The V end lost 4 bases, the J end lost 1 base, and 9 bases lay between the germline ends. The CDR3 spells CSAITWGTDTQYF. As DNA, the CDR3 is TGCAGTGCTATCACCTGGGGCACAGATACGCAGTATTTT.

A note on this clonotype: This may be a read error, as it is one base from a much larger clone. The chain couples TRBV20-1 to TRBJ2-3; D perhaps matches TRBD2 (5 bases). Germline values: CDR1 DFQATT, CDR2 SNEGSKA (reference sequence). This CDR3 comprises 16 residues. The V end lost 2 bases, the J end lost 5 bases, and 20 bases lay between the germline ends. In DNA form, the CDR3 reads TGCAGTGCTAGACGTGGAGCGGCTAACAGTGGAGATACGCAGTATTTT. Amino acids: CSARRGAANSGDTQYF.

This clonotype was recorded at least ten times. The rearrangement uses TRBV12-3 or TRBV12-4 and TRBJ2-1, with 9 bases fitting TRBD2. J gave up 0 bases and V 5 bases, and 2 bases lay outside the gene matches. The CDR3 is made up of 15 amino acids. The CDR3 region is CASSHSGSSYNEQFF. CDR3 sequence (DNA): TGTGCCAGCAGTCATAGCGGGAGCTCCTACAATGAGCAGTTCTTC.

Comments on this clonotype: One end of the junction varies from germline; a read error may be responsible. CDR3 coding DNA: TGTGCCACCAGTTTGGGGGCCGGGGAGCTGTTTTTT. It yields the protein CATSLGAGELFF. The V call is TRBV12-3 or TRBV12-4, the J call TRBJ2-2; either TRBD1 or TRBD2 may supply D (5 bases each). CDR3 size: 12 residues.